This TCR beta chain emerged from a study of radiation and T cells in renal cell carcinoma. V lost 6 bases, J lost 3 bases, and 9 bases lay in between. The CDR3 sequence is 12 residues long. The germline V gene encodes CDR1 SNHLY and CDR2 FYNNEI. TCRdb's copy holds only in-frame clones and misses some; the assay was immunoSEQ multiplex PCR. The sample has 50,000 to 75,000 clones, around 78% seen once; the top ten hold 7.3%. The time point denotes: baseline pretreatment blood. Treatment in this sample: 15 Gy SBRT to primary tumor, nephrectomy 4 weeks later. Serial blood draws occurred at baseline and 2 and 4 weeks post-SBRT.

The clonotype originates from a man in his sixties with renal cell carcinoma. V is TRBV2 and J is TRBJ2-7, with D perhaps given as TRBD1 or TRBD2 (6 bases each). The sequences come from blood, collected from a patient whose treatment included radiotherapy and nephrectomy. This chain's CDR3 is CASRGGGYEQYF. CDR3 nucleotide sequence: TGTGCCAGCAGAGGAGGGGGCTACGAGCAGTACTTC.